This T cell receptor (beta chain) was sequenced during a study of CD8 T cells in ankylosing spondylitis. 5'-RACE, quantitative and with molecular barcodes, yielded the TCR beta libraries. MiXCR, run by TCRdb on the 5' RACE reads, gives a single entry per CDR3 protein. The sample records about 200,000 distinct CDR3 sequences, 7% to 8% being singletons. This clonotype was seen ten or more times. Its antigen is not identified. Points from the study as a whole: Characteristic, it appeared, of ankylosing spondylitis blood was a TCR beta motif of fewer than 10 highly homologous variants. The clones that were linked to disease were reported to be significantly enriched in matched synovial fluid samples from ankylosing spondylitis patients. CD8+ disease-linked clones were present at relatively low frequencies in blood.

CDR1 DFQATT and CDR2 SNEGSKA come from the germline V gene (reference sequence). This CDR3 is 15 amino acids long. With 2 bases clipped from V and 2 bases from J, the junction kept 3 bases outside the gene matches. The TCR sequence derives from a male donor with ankylosing spondylitis. The V gene is TRBV20-1, the J gene TRBJ2-3; TRBD2 aligns across 11 bases. Input material: blood, either unsorted or a sorted T cell fraction (not recorded which). The CDR3 bases are TGCAGTGCTAGACTAGCGGGAGGCCTCACAGATACGCAGTATTTT. The encoded protein is CSARLAGGLTDTQYF.